These 27 T cell receptor beta chains came from one sample sequenced in a study of CD8 T cells in ankylosing spondylitis. TCRdb reprocessed the 5' RACE reads with MiXCR, giving one entry per CDR3 protein. The profile shows fewer than 250,000 distinct CDR3 sequences, over 9.5% of them singletons. Material: blood, either unsorted or a sorted T cell fraction (not recorded which). Source of these receptors: a male donor with ankylosing spondylitis or in good health (not recorded which).

This clonotype appeared many times. V is TRBV27 and J is TRBJ1-1; D gene unclear. The CDR3 extends over 12 amino acids. Germline V lookup: CDR1 MNHEY, CDR2 SMNVEV (reference sequence). The ends were cut back, 3 bases at V and 8 bases at J, with 10 bases in the middle. CDR3 DNA sequence: TGTGCCAGCAGTTTCGTAGTGGGCGAAGCTTTCTTT. Residues: CASSFVVGEAFF.

Ten or more counts support this clonotype. The chain is built from TRBV6-1 and TRBJ2-2; TRBD1 aligns across 8 bases. With 8 bases clipped from V and 2 bases from J, the junction kept 7 bases outside the gene matches. The CDR3 is 15 amino acids. CDR1 and CDR2 from the germline V gene are MNHNS and SASEGT. The CDR3 here is CASGRTGLNTGELFF. The CDR3, as DNA: TGTGCCAGCGGCAGGACAGGGTTAAACACCGGGGAGCTGTTTTTT.

This clonotype was detected many times. The chain couples TRBV5-8 to TRBJ2-1, with D possibly matching TRBD2 (7 bases). This CDR3 is 15 amino acids long. Trimming shortened V by 4 bases and J by 6 bases, and 17 bases separated the two germline ends. The germline V gene encodes CDR1 SGHTS and CDR2 YDEGEE. The CDR3 sequence is CASSPGLRGGNEQFF. Here the CDR3 DNA reads TGTGCCAGCAGCCCGGGGCTGAGGGGGGGCAATGAGCAGTTCTTC.

The chain employs TRBV7-9 and TRBJ1-1; a possible D gene is TRBD1 (6 bases). From germline, CDR1 is SEHNR and CDR2 FQNEAQ (reference sequence). The CDR3 has 16 residues. V shed 5 bases and J shed 0 bases, with 16 bases lying between them. The CDR3 sequence: CASSPRDTRMNTEAFF. The DNA for the CDR3 is TGTGCCAGCAGCCCGCGGGACACTAGAATGAACACTGAAGCTTTCTTT.

This clonotype appeared a few times. CDR3 sequence: CASSSGPGEKLFF. CDR3 coding DNA: TGTGCCAGCAGCTCCGGACCGGGCGAAAAACTGTTTTTT. The rearrangement uses TRBV11-3 and TRBJ1-4; no clear D. The CDR3 runs to 13 residues. Deletions cut 4 bases from V and 8 bases from J, with 11 bases between. The germline CDR1 and CDR2 sequences are SGHNT and YENEEA.

This clonotype turned up a few times. This sequence joins TRBV5-1 and TRBJ2-1; TRBD1 is a possible D gene (7 bases). Per germline, CDR1 SGHRS and CDR2 YFSETQ. The CDR3 runs to 13 residues. V was cut by 4 bases and J by 4 bases, with 9 bases left in between. CDR3 coding DNA: TGCGCCAGCAGCCAGGGGGGATACAATGAGCAGTTCTTC. Residues: CASSQGGYNEQFF.

This clonotype was detected a few times. The rearrangement uses TRBV7-2 and TRBJ2-7, with D perhaps matching TRBD1 (5 bases). V gave up 5 bases and J gave up 3 bases, with 11 bases separating them. Germline V CDR1 and CDR2: SGHTA, FQGNSA. The CDR3 has 13 residues. The CDR3 DNA is TGTGCCAGCAGCCAACAGGTTCGCTACGAGCAGTACTTC. This codes for CASSQQVRYEQYF.

This clonotype was seen many times. J is TRBJ2-5 and V is TRBV5-1, with 7 bases identical to TRBD1. CDR1 is SGHRS, CDR2 YFSETQ, per germline. The trim removed 4 bases at V and 3 bases at J, leaving 6 bases unmatched. The CDR3 has 14 residues. The CDR3 reads CASSLRQGKETQYF. CDR3 coding DNA: TGCGCCAGCAGCCTTAGACAGGGTAAAGAGACCCAGTACTTC.

This clonotype was seen repeatedly, ten times or more. The rearrangement links TRBV5-1 to TRBJ1-2; possibly TRBD1 for D (6 bases). Germline V lookup: CDR1 SGHRS, CDR2 YFSETQ. Trimming pared 2 bases from V and 6 bases from J, leaving 11 bases between. The CDR3 sequence is 13 residues long. The CDR3 DNA is TGCGCCAGCAGCTTCCAGGGGACGGATGGCTACACCTTC. Protein: CASSFQGTDGYTF.

The genes are TRBV5-6 and TRBJ2-7; maybe TRBD2 (6 bases). CDR1 SGHDT and CDR2 YYEEEE come from the germline V gene. The CDR3 covers 16 residues. Trimming took 3 bases from V and 0 from J, leaving 16 bases between them. CDR3 region: CASSSHRGLASYEQYF. CDR3 bases: TGTGCCAGCAGCTCACACCGGGGACTGGCCTCCTACGAGCAGTACTTC.

This clonotype was observed at least ten times. V usage is TRBV6-6 and J usage is TRBJ2-7; TRBD1 aligns across 10 bases. This CDR3 contains 15 residues. Germline CDR1 is MNHNY and CDR2 is SVGAGI (reference sequence). V shed 5 bases, J shed 2 bases, and the junction held 6 bases outside the gene matches. The CDR3 spells CASSQPGQGTYEQYF. For the CDR3, the DNA is TGTGCCAGCAGTCAACCGGGACAGGGGACCTACGAGCAGTACTTC.

This CDR3 reads CASSKGQDGNTIYF. The CDR3 DNA is TGTGCCAGTAGTAAGGGACAGGACGGAAACACCATATATTTT. This chain uses TRBV19 with TRBJ1-3; the match to TRBD1 covers 8 bases. The CDR3 is 14 residues long. CDR1 is LNHDA, CDR2 SQIVND, per germline (reference sequence). Germline trimming cut 4 bases from V and 4 bases from J; bases unmatched to any gene: 3. The whole variable domain, remainder taken from reference TRBV19 and TRBJ1-3, is DGGITQSPKYLFRKEGQNVTLSCEQNLNHDAMYWYRQDPGQGLRLIYYSQIVNDFQKGDIAEGYSVSREKKESFPLTVTSAQKNPTAFYLCASSKGQDGNTIYFGEGSWLTVV.

This clonotype occurred many times. This chain connects TRBV30 to TRBJ1-5; perhaps TRBD1 as D (5 bases). CDR1 is GTSNPN, CDR2 SVGIG, per germline (reference sequence). The CDR3 is made up of 14 amino acids. Trimming removed 3 bases from V and 2 bases from J, with 11 bases in between. CDR3 in amino acids: CAWRQGWGNQPQHF. The CDR3 DNA reads as TGTGCCTGGAGGCAGGGATGGGGCAATCAGCCCCAGCATTTT.

This rearrangement joins TRBV10-3 to TRBJ2-3, with D unresolved. The CDR3 consists of 15 residues. V lost 0 bases and J lost 3, with 10 bases in between. Germline CDR1 and CDR2: ENHRY and SYGVKD. The CDR3 region has the DNA TGTGCCATCAGTGAGTCTGTGGGGTCGACAGATACGCAGTATTTT. Encoded protein: CAISESVGSTDTQYF.

There are many counts of this clonotype. V usage is TRBV5-1 and J usage is TRBJ2-1; 7 positions match TRBD2. J was trimmed by 4 bases and V by 0 bases; bases with no gene match: 4. Germline-derived CDR1 and CDR2 are SGHRS and YFSETQ. The CDR3 loop spans 15 amino acids. CDR3 in DNA: TGCGCCAGCAGCTTGGAGGCAGCGGGGTACAATGAGCAGTTCTTC. Amino acid sequence: CASSLEAAGYNEQFF.

The chain has TRBV10-3 and TRBJ2-7; possibly TRBD1 or TRBD2 for D (5 bases each). The germline gives CDR1 ENHRY, CDR2 SYGVKD. Trimming stripped 0 bases from V and 2 bases from J, with 8 bases between. The CDR3 is 14 amino acids. This CDR3 is CAISESTGPYEQYF. The CDR3 DNA follows: TGTGCCATCAGTGAGTCGACGGGGCCCTACGAGCAGTACTTC.

This clonotype has ten or more counts. The chain uses TRBV29-1 and TRBJ2-5; D not certain. Deletions cut 7 bases from V and 1 base from J, with 13 bases between. CDR1 SQVTM and CDR2 ANQGSEA come from the germline V gene. The CDR3 runs 13 residues. The CDR3 loop reads CSGARAFQETQYF. The CDR3 DNA follows: TGCAGCGGAGCCCGGGCCTTCCAAGAGACCCAGTACTTC.

This clonotype was seen repeatedly, ten times or more. The chain joins TRBV7-7 to TRBJ2-7, with 8 positions matching TRBD2. Germline V gene sequence: CDR1 SSHAT, CDR2 FNYEAQ (reference sequence). This CDR3 region has 14 residues. The ends lost 5 bases at V and 7 bases at J; junction bases unmatched: 10. CDR3 nucleotide sequence: TGTGCCAGCAGCCAGGGAGCGGGAGAAGGAGAGCAGTACTTC. Translation gives CASSQGAGEGEQYF.

This clonotype was picked up many times. This sequence joins TRBV25-1 and TRBJ2-7; 8 bases fit TRBD2. Trimming removed 2 bases from V and 4 bases from J; junction bases left unmatched: 10. The germline gives CDR1 MGHDK, CDR2 SYGVNS. This CDR3 is built from 16 residues. CDR3 loop: CASSEPTAGERYEQYF. CDR3 bases: TGTGCCAGCAGTGAACCTACAGCGGGAGAGAGGTACGAGCAGTACTTC.

In this sample, this clonotype turned up many times. The chain recombines TRBV12-3 or TRBV12-4 with TRBJ1-5, with D possibly TRBD1 on 5 matching bases. CDR3 length: 16 amino acids. The V gene lost 5 bases and the J gene lost 3 bases, with 17 bases spanning the gap. The CDR3: CASSGVGGGANQPQHF. The CDR3 DNA sequence: TGTGCCAGCAGTGGCGTTGGGGGGGGTGCCAATCAGCCCCAGCATTTT.

A few counts support this clonotype. This rearrangement joins TRBV20-1 to TRBJ2-6; D gene ambiguous. The germline V and J ends were trimmed by 4 bases and 0 bases, with 7 bases remaining between them. This CDR3 contains 14 residues. CDR1 and CDR2 from the germline V gene are DFQATT and SNEGSKA (reference sequence). The CDR3 sequence is CSAKTNSGANVLTF. The CDR3, as DNA: TGCAGTGCTAAGACCAACTCTGGGGCCAACGTCCTGACTTTC.

This clonotype was recorded a few times. The chain is built from TRBV6-1 and TRBJ1-1, with a tentative D call TRBD1 (6 bases). V shed 6 bases and J shed 1 base, with 12 bases lying between them. This CDR3 comprises 14 residues. Germline-derived CDR1 and CDR2 are MNHNS and SASEGT. The CDR3 reads CASRRGGQNTEAFF. The CDR3 nucleotides are TGTGCCAGCAGAAGGGGGGGACAGAACACTGAAGCTTTCTTT.

This clonotype was recorded many times. The chain combines TRBV4-1 with TRBJ1-2; TRBD1 is a possible D gene (5 bases). The ends were cut back, 1 base at V and 7 bases at J, with 10 bases in the middle. The length of the CDR3 is 13 residues. Germline-derived CDR1 and CDR2 are MGHRA and YSYEKL. CDR3 region: CASSQVEGLGYTF. Written as DNA, the CDR3 is TGCGCCAGCAGCCAAGTTGAGGGGCTTGGCTACACCTTC.

At least ten counts were recorded for this clonotype. The chain combines TRBV2 with TRBJ2-7; 10 bases agree with TRBD1. The CDR3 sequence is 13 residues long. With V trimmed by 6 bases and J by 2 bases, 1 base remained unmatched. Germline V gene sequence: CDR1 SNHLY, CDR2 FYNNEI. The CDR3 nucleotides read TGTGCCAGCAGAGGACAGGGGGCCTACGAGCAGTACTTC. Its translation is CASRGQGAYEQYF. Based on the CDR3 plus reference TRBV2 and TRBJ2-7, the full variable domain is EPEVTQTPSHQVTQMGQEVILRCVPISNHLYFYWYRQILGQKVEFLVSFYNNEISEKSEIFDDQFSVERPDGSNFTLKIRSTKLEDSAMYFCASRGQGAYEQYFGPGTRLTVT.

In this sample, this clonotype turned up many times. The chain uses TRBV6-1 and TRBJ2-3, with TRBD1 as a possible D gene (6 bases). Looked up from germline, CDR1 is MNHNS and CDR2 is SASEGT. V was pared by 8 bases and J by 1 base, with 22 bases between. The CDR3 totals 17 residues. Here the CDR3 reads CASSPGASALGTDTQYF. The CDR3 nucleotides read TGTGCCAGCTCCCCAGGGGCGTCAGCCTTGGGCACAGATACGCAGTATTTT.

The table lists this clonotype with many counts. The V gene is TRBV29-1, the J gene TRBJ2-1; TRBD2 agrees at 8 bases. This CDR3 is 15 amino acids long. V lost 4 bases, J lost 4 bases, and 9 bases stayed unmatched. Per the germline V gene, CDR1 is SQVTM and CDR2 is ANQGSEA. CDR3 loop: CSVVLASGRYNEQFF. The CDR3 nucleotides are TGCAGCGTTGTGTTAGCTAGCGGGCGGTACAATGAGCAGTTCTTC.

This clonotype was recorded at least ten times. The rearrangement joins TRBV12-3 or TRBV12-4 to TRBJ2-5, with TRBD1 identical over 7 bases. The CDR3 totals 13 residues. Trimming at V came to 7 bases and at J to 4 bases, leaving 6 bases not matched to a gene. The CDR3 sequence is CASNQGGAETQYF. CDR3 nucleotides: TGTGCCAGCAATCAAGGGGGCGCAGAGACCCAGTACTTC.